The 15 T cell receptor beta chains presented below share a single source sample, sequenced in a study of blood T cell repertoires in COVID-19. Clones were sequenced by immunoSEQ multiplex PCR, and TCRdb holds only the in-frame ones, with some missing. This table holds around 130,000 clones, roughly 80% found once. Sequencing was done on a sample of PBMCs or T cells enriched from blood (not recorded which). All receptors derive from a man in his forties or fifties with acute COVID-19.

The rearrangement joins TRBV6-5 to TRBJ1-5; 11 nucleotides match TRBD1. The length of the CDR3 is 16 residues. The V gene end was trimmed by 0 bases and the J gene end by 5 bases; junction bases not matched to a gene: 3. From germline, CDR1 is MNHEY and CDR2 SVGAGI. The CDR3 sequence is CASSYSWTGGDQPQHF. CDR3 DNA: TGTGCCAGCAGTTACTCCTGGACAGGGGGCGATCAGCCCCAGCATTTT.

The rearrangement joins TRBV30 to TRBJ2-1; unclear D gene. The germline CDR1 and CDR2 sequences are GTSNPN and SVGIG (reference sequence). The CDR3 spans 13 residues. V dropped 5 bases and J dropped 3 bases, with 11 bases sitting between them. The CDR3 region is CAWRSLGYNEQFF. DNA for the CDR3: TGTGCCTGGCGGAGTCTTGGCTACAATGAGCAGTTCTTC. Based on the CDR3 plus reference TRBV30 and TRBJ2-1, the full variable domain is SQTIHQWPATLVQPVGSPLSLECTVEGTSNPNLYWYRQAAGRGLQLLFYSVGIGQISSEVPQNLSASRPQDRQFILSSKKLLLSDSGFYLCAWRSLGYNEQFFGPGTRLTVL.

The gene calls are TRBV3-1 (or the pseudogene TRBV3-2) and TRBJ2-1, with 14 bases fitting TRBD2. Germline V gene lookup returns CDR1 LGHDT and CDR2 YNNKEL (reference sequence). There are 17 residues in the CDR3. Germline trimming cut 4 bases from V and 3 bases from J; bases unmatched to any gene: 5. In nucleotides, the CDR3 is TGTGCCAGCAGCCCCCGACTAGCGGGAGGGAACTACAATGAGCAGTTCTTC. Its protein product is CASSPRLAGGNYNEQFF.

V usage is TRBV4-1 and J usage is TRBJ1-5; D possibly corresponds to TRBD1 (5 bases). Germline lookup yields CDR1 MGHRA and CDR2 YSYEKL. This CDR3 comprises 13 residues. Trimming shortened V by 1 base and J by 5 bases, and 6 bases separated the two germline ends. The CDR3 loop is CASSQGRDQPQHF. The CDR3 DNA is TGCGCCAGCAGCCAAGGCAGGGATCAGCCCCAGCATTTT.

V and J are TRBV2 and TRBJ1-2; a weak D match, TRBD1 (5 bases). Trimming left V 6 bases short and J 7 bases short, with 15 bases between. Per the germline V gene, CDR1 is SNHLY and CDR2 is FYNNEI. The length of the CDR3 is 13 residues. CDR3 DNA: TGTGCCAGCAGGGAGGGGTTGTTAGGTGGCTACACCTTC. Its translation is CASREGLLGGYTF.

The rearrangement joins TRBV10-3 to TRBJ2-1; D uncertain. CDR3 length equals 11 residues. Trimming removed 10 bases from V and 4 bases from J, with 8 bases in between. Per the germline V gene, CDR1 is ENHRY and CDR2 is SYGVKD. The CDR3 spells CATSEYNEQFF. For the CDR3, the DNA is TGTGCCACCTCAGAATACAATGAGCAGTTCTTC.

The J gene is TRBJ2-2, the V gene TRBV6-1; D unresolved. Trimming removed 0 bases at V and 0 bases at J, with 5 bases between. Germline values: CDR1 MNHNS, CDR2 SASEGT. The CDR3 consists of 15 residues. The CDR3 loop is CASSEARPNTGELFF. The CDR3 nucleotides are TGTGCCAGCAGTGAAGCCAGGCCGAACACCGGGGAGCTGTTTTTT.

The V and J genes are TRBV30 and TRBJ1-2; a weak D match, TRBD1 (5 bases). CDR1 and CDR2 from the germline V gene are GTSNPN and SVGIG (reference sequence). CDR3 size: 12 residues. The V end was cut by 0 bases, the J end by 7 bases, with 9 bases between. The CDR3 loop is CAWSVRQGGYTF. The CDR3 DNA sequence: TGTGCCTGGAGTGTAAGGCAGGGTGGCTACACCTTC.

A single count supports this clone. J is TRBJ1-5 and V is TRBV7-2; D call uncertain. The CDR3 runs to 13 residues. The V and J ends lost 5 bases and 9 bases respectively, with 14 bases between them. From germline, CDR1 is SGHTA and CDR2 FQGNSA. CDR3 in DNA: TGTGCCAGCAGCCCGTTTGACCCAGGGCCCCAGCATTTT. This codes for CASSPFDPGPQHF.

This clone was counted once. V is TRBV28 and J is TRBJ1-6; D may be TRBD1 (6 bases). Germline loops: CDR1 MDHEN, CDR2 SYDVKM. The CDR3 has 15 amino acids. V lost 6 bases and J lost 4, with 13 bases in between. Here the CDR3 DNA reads TGTGCCAGCAGCCTCGGACAGTTTTATAATTCACCCCTCCACTTT. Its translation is CASSLGQFYNSPLHF.

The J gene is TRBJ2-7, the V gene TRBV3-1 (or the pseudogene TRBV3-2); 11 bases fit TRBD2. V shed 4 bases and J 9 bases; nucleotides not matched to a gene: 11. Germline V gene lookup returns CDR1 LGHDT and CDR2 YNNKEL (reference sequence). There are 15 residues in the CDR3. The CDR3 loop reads CASSLGTSGQFVQYF. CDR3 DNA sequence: TGTGCCAGCAGCCTGGGGACTAGCGGACAGTTCGTGCAGTACTTC.

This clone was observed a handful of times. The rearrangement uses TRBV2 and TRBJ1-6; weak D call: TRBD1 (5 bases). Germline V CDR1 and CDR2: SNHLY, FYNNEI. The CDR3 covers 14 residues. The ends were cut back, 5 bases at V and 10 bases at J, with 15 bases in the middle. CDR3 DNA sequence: TGTGCCAGCAGTCCCGGGGAGGGACCCTCACCCCTCCACTTT. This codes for CASSPGEGPSPLHF.

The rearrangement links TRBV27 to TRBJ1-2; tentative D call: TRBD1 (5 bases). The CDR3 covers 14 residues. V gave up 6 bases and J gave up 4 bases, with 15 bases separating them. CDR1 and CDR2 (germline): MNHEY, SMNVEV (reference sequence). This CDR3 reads CASRQRGAGYGYTF. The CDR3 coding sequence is TGTGCCAGCAGACAAAGGGGCGCCGGCTATGGCTACACCTTC.

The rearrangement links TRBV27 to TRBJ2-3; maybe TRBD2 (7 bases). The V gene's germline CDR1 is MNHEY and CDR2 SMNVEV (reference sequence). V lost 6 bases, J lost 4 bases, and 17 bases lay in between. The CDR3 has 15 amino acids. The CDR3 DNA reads TGTGCCAGCAGGAGGGGGGGAGTAAGGCCAGATACGCAGTATTTT. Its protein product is CASRRGGVRPDTQYF.

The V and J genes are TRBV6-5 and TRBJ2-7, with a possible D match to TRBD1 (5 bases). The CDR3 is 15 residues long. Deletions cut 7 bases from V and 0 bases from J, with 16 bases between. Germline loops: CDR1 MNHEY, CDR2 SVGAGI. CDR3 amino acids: CASKAGSLSSYEQYF. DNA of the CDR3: TGTGCCAGCAAGGCAGGGTCCCTCTCCTCCTACGAGCAGTACTTC.